This T cell receptor (beta chain) was found in a study of blood T cell repertoires in COVID-19. Profiled with immunoSEQ multiplex PCR; TCRdb holds only in-frame clones, not every one. Of about 190,000 clones listed, under 80% are singletons. Participants reported their clinical history, and cohort assignment relied on those reports. CDR1 LGHNA and CDR2 YSLEER come from the germline V gene. This CDR3 contains 16 residues. Trimming took off 0 bases at V and 4 bases at J, with 13 bases between the two ends. Sequencing used PBMCs or T cells enriched from blood (not recorded which). The rearrangement uses TRBV4-3 and TRBJ2-1; maybe TRBD2 (6 bases). This sequence originates from a woman aged 50 to 65 with acute COVID-19. The CDR3 DNA follows: TGCGCCAGCAGCCAAGAGCGGGGTTTCCCTTACAATGAGCAGTTCTTC. Its translation: CASSQERGFPYNEQFF.